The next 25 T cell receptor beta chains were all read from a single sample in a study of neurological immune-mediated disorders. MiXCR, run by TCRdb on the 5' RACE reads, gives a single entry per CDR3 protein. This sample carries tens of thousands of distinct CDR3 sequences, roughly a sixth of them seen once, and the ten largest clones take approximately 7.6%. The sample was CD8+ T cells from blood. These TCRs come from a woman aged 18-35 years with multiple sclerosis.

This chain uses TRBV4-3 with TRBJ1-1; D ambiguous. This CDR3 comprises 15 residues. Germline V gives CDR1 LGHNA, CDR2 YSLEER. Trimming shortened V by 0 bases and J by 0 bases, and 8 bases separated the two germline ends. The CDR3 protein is CASSQDYALNTEAFF. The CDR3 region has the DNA TGCGCCAGCAGCCAAGACTATGCCTTGAACACTGAAGCTTTCTTT.

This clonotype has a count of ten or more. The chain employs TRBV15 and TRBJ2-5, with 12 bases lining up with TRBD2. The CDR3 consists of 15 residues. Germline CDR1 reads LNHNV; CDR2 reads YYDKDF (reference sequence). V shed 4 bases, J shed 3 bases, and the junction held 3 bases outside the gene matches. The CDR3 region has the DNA TGTGCCACCAGCATTCCTAGCGGGGGGGAAGAGACCCAGTACTTC. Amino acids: CATSIPSGGEETQYF.

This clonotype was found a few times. The CDR3 sequence: CATSRDRSGAGTEAFF. The CDR3 coding sequence is TGTGCCACCAGCAGAGATAGATCCGGCGCAGGGACTGAAGCTTTCTTT. The V and J genes are TRBV15 and TRBJ1-1; D might be TRBD1 (5 bases). Germline V lookup: CDR1 LNHNV, CDR2 YYDKDF (reference sequence). CDR3 length: 16 amino acids. V was clipped by 0 bases and J by 5 bases, with 16 bases between them.

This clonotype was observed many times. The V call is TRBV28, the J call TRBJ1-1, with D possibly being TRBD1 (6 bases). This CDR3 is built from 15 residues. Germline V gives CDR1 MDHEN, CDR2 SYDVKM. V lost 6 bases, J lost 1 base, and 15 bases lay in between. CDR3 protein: CASSHATQGNTEAFF. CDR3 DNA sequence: TGTGCCAGCAGCCACGCTACACAGGGGAACACTGAAGCTTTCTTT.

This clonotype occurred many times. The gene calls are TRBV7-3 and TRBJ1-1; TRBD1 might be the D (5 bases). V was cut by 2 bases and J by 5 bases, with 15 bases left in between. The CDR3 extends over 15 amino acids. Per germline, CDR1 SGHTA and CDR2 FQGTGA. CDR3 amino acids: CASSLSSGAGTEAFF. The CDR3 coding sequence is TGTGCCAGCAGCTTATCGTCCGGGGCCGGGACTGAAGCTTTCTTT.

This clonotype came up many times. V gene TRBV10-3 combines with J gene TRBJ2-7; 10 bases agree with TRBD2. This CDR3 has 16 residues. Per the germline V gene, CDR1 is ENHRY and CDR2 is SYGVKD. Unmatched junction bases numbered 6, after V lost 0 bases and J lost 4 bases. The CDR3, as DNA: TGTGCCATCAGTGAGTCGAGGAGCGGGAGGGAGTACGAGCAGTACGTC. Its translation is CAISESRSGREYEQYV.

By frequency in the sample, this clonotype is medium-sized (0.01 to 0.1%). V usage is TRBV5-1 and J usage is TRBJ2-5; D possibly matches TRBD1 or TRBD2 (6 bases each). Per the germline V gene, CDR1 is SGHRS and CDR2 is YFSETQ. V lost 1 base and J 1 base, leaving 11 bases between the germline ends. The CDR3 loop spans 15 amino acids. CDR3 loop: CASSLTPGAQETQYF. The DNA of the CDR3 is TGCGCCAGCAGCTTGACCCCGGGGGCCCAAGAGACCCAGTACTTC.

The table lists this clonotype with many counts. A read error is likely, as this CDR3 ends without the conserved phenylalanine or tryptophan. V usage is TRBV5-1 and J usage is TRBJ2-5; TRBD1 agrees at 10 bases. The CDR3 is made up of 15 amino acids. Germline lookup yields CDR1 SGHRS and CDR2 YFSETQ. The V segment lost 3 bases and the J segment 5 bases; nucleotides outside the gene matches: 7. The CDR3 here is CASSSPGQGLETQYL. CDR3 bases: TGCGCCAGCAGCTCCCCGGGACAGGGGCTTGAGACCCAGTACCTC.

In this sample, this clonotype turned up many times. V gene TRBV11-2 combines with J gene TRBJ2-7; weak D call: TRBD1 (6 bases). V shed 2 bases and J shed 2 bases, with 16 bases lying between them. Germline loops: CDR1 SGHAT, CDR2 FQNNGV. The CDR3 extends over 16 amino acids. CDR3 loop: CASSLSIRTAPYEQYF. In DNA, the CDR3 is TGTGCCAGCAGCTTAAGCATCAGGACAGCTCCCTACGAGCAGTACTTC.

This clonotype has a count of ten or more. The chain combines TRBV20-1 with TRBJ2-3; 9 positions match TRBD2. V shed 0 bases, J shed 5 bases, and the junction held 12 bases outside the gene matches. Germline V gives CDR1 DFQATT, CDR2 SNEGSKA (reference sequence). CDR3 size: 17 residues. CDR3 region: CSAREWGGGALIDTQYF. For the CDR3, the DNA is TGCAGTGCTAGAGAGTGGGGCGGGGGGGCCCTTATAGATACGCAGTATTTT.

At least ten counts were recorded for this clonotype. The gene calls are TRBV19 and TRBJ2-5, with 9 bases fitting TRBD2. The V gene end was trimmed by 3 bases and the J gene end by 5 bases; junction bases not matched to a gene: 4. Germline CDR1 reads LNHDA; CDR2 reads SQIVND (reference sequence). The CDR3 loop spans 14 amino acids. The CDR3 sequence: CASSIGLASETQYF. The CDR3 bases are TGTGCCAGTAGTATCGGACTAGCGTCCGAGACCCAGTACTTC.

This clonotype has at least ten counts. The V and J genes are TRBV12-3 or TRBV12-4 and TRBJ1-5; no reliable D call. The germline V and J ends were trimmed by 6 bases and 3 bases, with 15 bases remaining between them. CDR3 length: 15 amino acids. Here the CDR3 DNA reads TGTGCCAGCAGCAGCTTGACGGGGTTCAATCAGCCCCAGCATTTT. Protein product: CASSSLTGFNQPQHF.

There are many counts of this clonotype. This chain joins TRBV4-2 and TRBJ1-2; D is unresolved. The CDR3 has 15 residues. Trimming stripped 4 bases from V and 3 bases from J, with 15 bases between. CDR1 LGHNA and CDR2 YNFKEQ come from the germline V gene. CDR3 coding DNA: TGTGCCAGCAGCCCCCTAATAGATACGGACTATGGCTACACCTTC. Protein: CASSPLIDTDYGYTF.

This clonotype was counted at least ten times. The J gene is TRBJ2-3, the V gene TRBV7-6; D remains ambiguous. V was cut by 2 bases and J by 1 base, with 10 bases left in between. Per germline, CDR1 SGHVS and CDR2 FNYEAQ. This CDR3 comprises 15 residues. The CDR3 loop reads CASSLSARRTDTQYF. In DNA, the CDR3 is TGTGCCAGCAGCTTATCGGCGAGACGCACAGATACGCAGTATTTT.

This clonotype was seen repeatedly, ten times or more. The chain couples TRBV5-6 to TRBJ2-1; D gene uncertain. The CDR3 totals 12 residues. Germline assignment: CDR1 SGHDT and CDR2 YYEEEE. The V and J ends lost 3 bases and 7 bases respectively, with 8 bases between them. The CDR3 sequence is CASSSGQNEQFF. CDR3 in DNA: TGTGCCAGCAGCTCTGGTCAAAATGAGCAGTTCTTC.

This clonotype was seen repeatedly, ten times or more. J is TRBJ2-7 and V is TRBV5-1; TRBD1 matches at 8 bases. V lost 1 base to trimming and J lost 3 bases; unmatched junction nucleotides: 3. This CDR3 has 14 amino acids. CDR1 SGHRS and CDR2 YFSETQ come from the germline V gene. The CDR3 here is CASSLRTGLYEQYF. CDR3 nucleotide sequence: TGCGCCAGCAGCTTGAGGACAGGGCTCTACGAGCAGTACTTC.

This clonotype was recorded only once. The CDR3 reads CASSRTGTSGLNEQFF. The CDR3 bases are TGTGCCAGCAGCAGGACCGGGACTAGCGGGCTTAATGAGCAGTTCTTC. This chain joins TRBV5-5 and TRBJ2-5, with TRBD2 identical over 12 bases. The closer fit of TRBJ2-1 to the DNA end suggests the J call may be wrong. CDR3 size: 16 residues. Germline CDR1 SGHKS, CDR2 YYEKEE (reference sequence).

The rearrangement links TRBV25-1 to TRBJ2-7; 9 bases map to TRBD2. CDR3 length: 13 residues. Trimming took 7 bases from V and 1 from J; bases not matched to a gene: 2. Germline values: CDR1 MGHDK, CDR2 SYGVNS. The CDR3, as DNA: TGTGCCAGCAAAGCGGGGGGTTCCTACGAGCAGTACTTC. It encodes CASKAGGSYEQYF.

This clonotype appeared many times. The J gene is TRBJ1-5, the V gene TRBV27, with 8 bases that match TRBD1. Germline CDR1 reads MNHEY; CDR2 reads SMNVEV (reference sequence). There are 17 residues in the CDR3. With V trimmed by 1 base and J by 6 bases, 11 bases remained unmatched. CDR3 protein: CASSLYPPDRGGQPQHF. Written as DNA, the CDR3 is TGTGCCAGCAGTTTATACCCCCCCGACAGGGGAGGTCAGCCCCAGCATTTT.

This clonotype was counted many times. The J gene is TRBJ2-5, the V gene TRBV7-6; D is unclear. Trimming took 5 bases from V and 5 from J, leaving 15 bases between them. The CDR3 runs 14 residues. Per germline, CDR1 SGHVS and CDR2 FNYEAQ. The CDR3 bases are TGTGCCAGCAGCCATAAGCCGACTGGGGAGACCCAGTACTTC. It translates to CASSHKPTGETQYF.

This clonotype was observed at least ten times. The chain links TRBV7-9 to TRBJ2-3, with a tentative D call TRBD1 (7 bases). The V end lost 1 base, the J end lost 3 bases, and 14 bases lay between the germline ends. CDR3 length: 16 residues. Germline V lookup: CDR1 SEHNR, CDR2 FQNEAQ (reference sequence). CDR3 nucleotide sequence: TGTGCCAGCAGCTTAGTCTCAGGGGGAGGTACAGATACGCAGTATTTT. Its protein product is CASSLVSGGGTDTQYF.

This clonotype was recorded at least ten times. CDR3 in DNA: TGTGCCAGCTCACGGGACAGAAAATATCAAGAGACCCAGTACTTC. Translation: CASSRDRKYQETQYF. V is TRBV18 and J is TRBJ2-5; 7 bases match TRBD1. J was trimmed by 2 bases and V by 4 bases; bases with no gene match: 7. There are 15 residues in the CDR3. CDR1 is KGHSH and CDR2 is LQKENI in the germline V gene.

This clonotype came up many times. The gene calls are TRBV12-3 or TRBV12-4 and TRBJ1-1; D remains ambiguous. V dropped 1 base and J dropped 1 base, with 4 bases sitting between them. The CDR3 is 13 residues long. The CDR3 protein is CASSLGRNTEAFF. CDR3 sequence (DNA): TGTGCCAGCAGTTTAGGTCGGAACACTGAAGCTTTCTTT.

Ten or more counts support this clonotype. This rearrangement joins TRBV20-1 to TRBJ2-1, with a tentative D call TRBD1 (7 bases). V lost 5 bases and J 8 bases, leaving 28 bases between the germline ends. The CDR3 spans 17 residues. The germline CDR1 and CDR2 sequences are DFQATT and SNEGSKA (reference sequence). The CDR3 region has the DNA TGCAGTGCTTCCCCGGAGGGGCGGGACAGATTTATAGATGAGCAGTTCTTC. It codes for CSASPEGRDRFIDEQFF.

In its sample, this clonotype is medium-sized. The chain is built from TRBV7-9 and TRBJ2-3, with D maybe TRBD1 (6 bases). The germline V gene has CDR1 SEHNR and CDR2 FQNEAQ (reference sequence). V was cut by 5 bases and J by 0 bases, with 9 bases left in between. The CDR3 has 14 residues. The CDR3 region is CASSTQGSTDTQYF. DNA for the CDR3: TGTGCCAGCAGCACACAGGGAAGCACAGATACGCAGTATTTT.